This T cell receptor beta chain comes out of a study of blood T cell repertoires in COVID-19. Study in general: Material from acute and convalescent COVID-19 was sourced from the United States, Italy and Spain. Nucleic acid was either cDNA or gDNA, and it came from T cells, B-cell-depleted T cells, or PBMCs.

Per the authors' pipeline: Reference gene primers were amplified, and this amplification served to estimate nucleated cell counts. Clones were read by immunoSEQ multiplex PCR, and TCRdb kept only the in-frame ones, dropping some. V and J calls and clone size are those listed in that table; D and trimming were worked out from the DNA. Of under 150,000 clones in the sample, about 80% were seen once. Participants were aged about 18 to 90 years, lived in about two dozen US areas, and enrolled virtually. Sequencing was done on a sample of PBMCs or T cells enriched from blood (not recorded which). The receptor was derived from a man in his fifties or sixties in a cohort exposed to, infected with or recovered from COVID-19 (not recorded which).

For the CDR3, the DNA is TGTGCCAGCCCGGGCCAGGGGGCCAGAGATACGCAGTATTTT. Translated, it gives CASPGQGARDTQYF. The chain has TRBV3-1 (or the pseudogene TRBV3-2) and TRBJ2-3; the match to TRBD1 covers 8 bases. The V segment lost 8 bases and the J segment 5 bases; nucleotides outside the gene matches: 9. Germline loops: CDR1 LGHDT, CDR2 YNNKEL (reference sequence). The CDR3 contains 14 residues.